In this sample, the clone carrying this T cell receptor (beta chain) turned up many times. Antigen: not known. There were only healthy Caucasians among the donors. These data originate in a study of identical twins. MiXCR was run by TCRdb on the 5' RACE reads, yielding one entry per CDR3 protein. The sample yields some 97,000 distinct CDR3 sequences, about 6.1% seen once. Study-level findings and limits: Out-of-frame alpha sequences shared between twins exhibited an excess of low generation probability.

Trimming removed 4 bases at V and 4 bases at J, with 12 bases between. There are 14 residues in the CDR3. From germline, CDR1 is KGHDR and CDR2 SFDVKD. V usage is TRBV24-1 and J usage is TRBJ1-2; the D is unclear. Sequenced material: memory T cells sorted from blood. This receptor was identified in a woman between 50 and 59 years old in good health. The CDR3 reads CATSESDGIYGYTF. The CDR3, as DNA: TGTGCCACCAGTGAGTCGGACGGTATCTATGGCTACACCTTC.